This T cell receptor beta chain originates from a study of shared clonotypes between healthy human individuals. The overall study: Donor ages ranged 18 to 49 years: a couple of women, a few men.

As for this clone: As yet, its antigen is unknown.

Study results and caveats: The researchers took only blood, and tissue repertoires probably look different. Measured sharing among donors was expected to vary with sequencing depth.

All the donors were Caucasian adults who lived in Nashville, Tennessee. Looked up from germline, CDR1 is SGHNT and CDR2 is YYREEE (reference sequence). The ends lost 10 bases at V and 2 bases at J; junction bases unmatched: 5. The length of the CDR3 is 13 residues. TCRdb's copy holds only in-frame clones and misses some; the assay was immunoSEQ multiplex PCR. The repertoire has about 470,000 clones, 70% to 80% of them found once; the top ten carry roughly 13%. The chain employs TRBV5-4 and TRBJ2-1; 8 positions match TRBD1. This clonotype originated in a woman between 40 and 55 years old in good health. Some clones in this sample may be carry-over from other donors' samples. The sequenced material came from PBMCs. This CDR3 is CAVTGGTYNEQFF. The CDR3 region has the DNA TGTGCCGTCACAGGGGGGACCTACAATGAGCAGTTCTTC.